This paragraph reports one T cell receptor beta chain. The record originates from a study of spatial heterogeneity in lung cancer. TCRdb re-called the 5' RACE reads with MiXCR, one entry per CDR3 protein. The sample records just under 95,000 distinct CDR3 sequences, approximately 12% being singletons. This CDR3 is built from 15 residues. The germline V and J ends were trimmed by 6 bases and 7 bases, with 18 bases remaining between them. CDR1 is SGHTA and CDR2 is FQGNSA in the germline V gene. As to time point: sample taken at primary tumor resection. The input material, whole RNA from tumor, nontumor lung or frozen PBMC, was sequenced unsorted.

The TCR sequence derives from a male donor with early-stage non-small cell lung cancer. The J gene is TRBJ1-4, the V gene TRBV7-2; D is ambiguous. The material was PBMCs, obtained at surgery. The DNA of the CDR3 is TGTGCCAGCAGAAAAATGTCAGGTGGACGTGAAAAACTGTTTTTT. Amino acids: CASRKMSGGREKLFF.